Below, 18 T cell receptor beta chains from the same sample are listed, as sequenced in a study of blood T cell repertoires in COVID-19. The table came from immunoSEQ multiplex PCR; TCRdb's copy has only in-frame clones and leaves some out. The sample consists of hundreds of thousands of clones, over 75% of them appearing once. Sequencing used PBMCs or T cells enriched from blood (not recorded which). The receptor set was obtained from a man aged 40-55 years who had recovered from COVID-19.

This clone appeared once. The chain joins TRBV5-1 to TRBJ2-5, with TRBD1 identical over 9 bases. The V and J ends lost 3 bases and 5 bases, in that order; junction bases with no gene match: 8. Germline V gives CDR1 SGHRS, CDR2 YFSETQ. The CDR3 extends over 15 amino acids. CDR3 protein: CASSSRTGAWETQYF. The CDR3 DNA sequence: TGCGCCAGCAGCTCTCGGACAGGGGCTTGGGAGACCCAGTACTTC.

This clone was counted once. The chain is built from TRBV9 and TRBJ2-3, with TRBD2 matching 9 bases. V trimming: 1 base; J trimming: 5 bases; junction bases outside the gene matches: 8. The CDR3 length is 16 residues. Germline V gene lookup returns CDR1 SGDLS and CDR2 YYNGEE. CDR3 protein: CASSVLAGGPEDTQYF. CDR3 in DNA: TGTGCCAGCAGCGTATTGGCGGGGGGGCCAGAAGATACGCAGTATTTT.

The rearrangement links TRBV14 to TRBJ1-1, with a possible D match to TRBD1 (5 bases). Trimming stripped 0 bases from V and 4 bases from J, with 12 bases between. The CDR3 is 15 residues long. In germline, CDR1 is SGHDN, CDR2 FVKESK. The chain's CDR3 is CASSQDLGDGTEAFF. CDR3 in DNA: TGTGCCAGCAGCCAAGATCTAGGGGATGGCACTGAAGCTTTCTTT.

The CDR3 reads CASSQRAGHSYNEQFF. The CDR3 DNA follows: TGTGCCAGCTCACAACGAGCGGGGCACTCCTACAATGAGCAGTTCTTC. The V and J genes are TRBV18 and TRBJ2-1; 7 bases match TRBD2. The CDR3 has 16 amino acids. Germline V gene sequence: CDR1 KGHSH, CDR2 LQKENI. V lost 4 bases, J lost 0 bases, and 6 bases stayed unmatched.

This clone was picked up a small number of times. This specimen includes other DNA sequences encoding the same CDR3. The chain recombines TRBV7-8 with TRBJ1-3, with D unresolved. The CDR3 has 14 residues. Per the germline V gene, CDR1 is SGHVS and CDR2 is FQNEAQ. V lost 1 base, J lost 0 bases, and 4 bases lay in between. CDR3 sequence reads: CASSLGVSGNTIYF. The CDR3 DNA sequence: TGTGCCAGCAGCTTAGGCGTCTCTGGAAACACCATATATTTT. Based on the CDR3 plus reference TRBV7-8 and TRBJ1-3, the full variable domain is GAGVSQSPRYKVAKRGQDVALRCDPISGHVSLFWYQQALGQGPEFLTYFQNEAQLDKSGLPSDRFFAERPEGSVSTLKIQRTQQEDSAVYLCASSLGVSGNTIYFGEGSWLTVV.

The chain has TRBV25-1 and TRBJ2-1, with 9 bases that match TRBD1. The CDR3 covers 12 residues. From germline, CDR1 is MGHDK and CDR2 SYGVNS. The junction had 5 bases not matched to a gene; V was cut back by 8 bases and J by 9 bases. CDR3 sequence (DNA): TGTGCCAGCGCGGACAGGGGCGGTGAGCAGTTCTTC. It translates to CASADRGGEQFF.

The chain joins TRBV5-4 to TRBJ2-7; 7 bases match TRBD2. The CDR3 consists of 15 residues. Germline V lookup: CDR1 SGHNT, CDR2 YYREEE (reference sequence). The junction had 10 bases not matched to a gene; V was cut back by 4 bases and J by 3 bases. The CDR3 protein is CASSPPTGGIYEQYF. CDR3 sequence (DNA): TGTGCCAGCAGCCCCCCTACCGGGGGGATCTACGAGCAGTACTTC.

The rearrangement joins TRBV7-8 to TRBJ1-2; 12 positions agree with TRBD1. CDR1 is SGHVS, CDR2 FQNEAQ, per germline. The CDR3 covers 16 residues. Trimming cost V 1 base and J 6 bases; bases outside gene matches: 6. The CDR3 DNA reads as TGTGCCAGCAGCTTAGACCGAGGGACAGGGGGCAATGGCTACACCTTC. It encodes CASSLDRGTGGNGYTF.

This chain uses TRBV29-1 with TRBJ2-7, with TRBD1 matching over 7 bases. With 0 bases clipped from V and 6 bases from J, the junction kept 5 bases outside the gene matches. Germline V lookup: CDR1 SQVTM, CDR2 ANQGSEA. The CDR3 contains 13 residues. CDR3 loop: CSVEDGTEGEQYF. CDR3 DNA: TGCAGCGTTGAAGACGGGACAGAGGGCGAGCAGTACTTC.

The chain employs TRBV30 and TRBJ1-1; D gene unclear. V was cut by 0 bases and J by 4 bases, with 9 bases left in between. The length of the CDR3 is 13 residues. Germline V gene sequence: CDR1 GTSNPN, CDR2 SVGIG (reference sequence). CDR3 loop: CAWSVITSTEAFF. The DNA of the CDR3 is TGTGCCTGGAGTGTCATTACCAGCACTGAAGCTTTCTTT. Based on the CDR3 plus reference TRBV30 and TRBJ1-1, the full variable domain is SQTIHQWPATLVQPVGSPLSLECTVEGTSNPNLYWYRQAAGRGLQLLFYSVGIGQISSEVPQNLSASRPQDRQFILSSKKLLLSDSGFYLCAWSVITSTEAFFGQGTRLTVV.

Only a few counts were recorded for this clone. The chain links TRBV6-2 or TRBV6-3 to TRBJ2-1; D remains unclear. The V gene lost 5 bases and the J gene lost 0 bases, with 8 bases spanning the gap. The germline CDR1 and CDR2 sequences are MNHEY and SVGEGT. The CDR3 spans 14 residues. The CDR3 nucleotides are TGTGCCAGCAGTCGATTTAGCTCCTACAATGAGCAGTTCTTC. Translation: CASSRFSSYNEQFF.

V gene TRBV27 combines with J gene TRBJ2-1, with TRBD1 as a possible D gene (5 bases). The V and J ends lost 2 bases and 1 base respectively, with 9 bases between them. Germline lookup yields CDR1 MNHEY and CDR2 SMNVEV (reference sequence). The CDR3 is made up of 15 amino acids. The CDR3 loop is CASSLGSGSYNEQFF. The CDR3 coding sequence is TGTGCCAGCAGTTTAGGGTCAGGGTCCTACAATGAGCAGTTCTTC.

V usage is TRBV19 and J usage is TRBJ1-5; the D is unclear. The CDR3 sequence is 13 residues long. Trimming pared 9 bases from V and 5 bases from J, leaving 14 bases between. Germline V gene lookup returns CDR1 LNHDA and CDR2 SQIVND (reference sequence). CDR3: CASQPTSDQPQHF. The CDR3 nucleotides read TGTGCCAGCCAACCTACGAGCGATCAGCCCCAGCATTTT. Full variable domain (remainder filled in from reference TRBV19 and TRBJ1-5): DGGITQSPKYLFRKEGQNVTLSCEQNLNHDAMYWYRQDPGQGLRLIYYSQIVNDFQKGDIAEGYSVSREKKESFPLTVTSAQKNPTAFYLCASQPTSDQPQHFGDGTRLSIL.

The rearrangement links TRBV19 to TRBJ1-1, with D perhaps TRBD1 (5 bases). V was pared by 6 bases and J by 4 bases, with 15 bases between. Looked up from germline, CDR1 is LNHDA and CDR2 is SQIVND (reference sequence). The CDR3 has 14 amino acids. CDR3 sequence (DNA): TGTGCCAGTAGCGTCGGGGGGGTCGGCACTGAAGCTTTCTTT. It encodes CASSVGGVGTEAFF.

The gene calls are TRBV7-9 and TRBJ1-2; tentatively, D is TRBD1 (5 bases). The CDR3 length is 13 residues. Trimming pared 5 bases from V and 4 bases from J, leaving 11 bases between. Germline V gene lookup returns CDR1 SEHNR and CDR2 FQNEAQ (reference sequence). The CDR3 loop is CASSAPDSYGYTF. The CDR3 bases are TGTGCCAGCAGCGCTCCTGACAGCTATGGCTACACCTTC.

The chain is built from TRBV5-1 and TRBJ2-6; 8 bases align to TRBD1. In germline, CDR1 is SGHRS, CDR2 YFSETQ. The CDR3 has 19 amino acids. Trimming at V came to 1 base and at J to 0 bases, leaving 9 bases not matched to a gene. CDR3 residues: CASSLTQGQASSGANVLTF. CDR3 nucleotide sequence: TGCGCCAGCAGCTTGACACAGGGACAGGCAAGCTCTGGGGCCAACGTCCTGACTTTC.

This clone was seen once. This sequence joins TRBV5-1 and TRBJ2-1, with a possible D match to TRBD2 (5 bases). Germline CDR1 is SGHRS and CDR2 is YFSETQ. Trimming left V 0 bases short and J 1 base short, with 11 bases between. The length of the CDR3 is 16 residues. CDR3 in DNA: TGCGCCAGCAGCTTGGATCGCGGCGGGTCCTACAATGAGCAGTTCTTC. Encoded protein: CASSLDRGGSYNEQFF.

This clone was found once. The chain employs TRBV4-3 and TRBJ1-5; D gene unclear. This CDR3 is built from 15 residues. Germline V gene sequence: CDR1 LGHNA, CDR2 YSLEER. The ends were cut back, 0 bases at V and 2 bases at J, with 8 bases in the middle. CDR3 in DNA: TGCGCCAGCAGCCAAGATGAGGGAGGCAATCAGCCCCAGCATTTT. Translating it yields CASSQDEGGNQPQHF.